Below are 26 T cell receptor beta chains sequenced from a single sample in a study of control samples from healthy donors and cancer patients. Sequencing was performed with immunoSEQ multiplex PCR; in TCRdb, only in-frame clones are kept and a portion is missing. This sample has fewer than 200,000 clones, with approximately 92% found just once. The sequenced material came from blood. The receptors shown here come from a woman aged 55-70 years in good health.

The chain links TRBV7-2 to TRBJ2-2; TRBD1 is a possible D gene (6 bases). The CDR3 consists of 16 residues. CDR1 and CDR2 (germline): SGHTA, FQGNSA. The V gene lost 2 bases and the J gene lost 4 bases, with 14 bases spanning the gap. The chain's CDR3 is CASSLISGATTGELFF. DNA for the CDR3: TGTGCCAGCAGCTTAATTTCAGGGGCTACCACCGGGGAGCTGTTTTTT.

This clone was observed a single time. The chain couples TRBV4-3 to TRBJ1-2; a possible D gene is TRBD1 (6 bases). Germline CDR1 is LGHNA and CDR2 is YSLEER. Trimming shortened V by 4 bases and J by 1 base, and 10 bases separated the two germline ends. The CDR3 runs 14 residues. This chain's CDR3 is CASSPGRGNYGYTF. As DNA, the CDR3 is TGCGCCAGCAGCCCCGGCAGGGGTAACTATGGCTACACCTTC.

This sequence joins TRBV7-2 and TRBJ2-2; unclear D gene. V was shortened by 4 bases and J by 7 bases, with 13 bases between the two germline ends. The CDR3 covers 14 residues. Germline V CDR1 and CDR2: SGHTA, FQGNSA. The CDR3 sequence: CASSYSQSIGELFF. The CDR3 nucleotides read TGTGCCAGCAGCTACTCCCAGTCCATCGGGGAGCTGTTTTTT.

CDR3 amino acids: CASSVVEGRPDTQYF. CDR3 bases: TGTGCCAGCAGCGTAGTGGAGGGCCGGCCAGATACGCAGTATTTT. This chain connects TRBV9 to TRBJ2-3, with D possibly being TRBD2 (6 bases). Trimming took 0 bases from V and 4 from J, leaving 12 bases between them. Looked up from germline, CDR1 is SGDLS and CDR2 is YYNGEE. The CDR3 covers 15 residues. Together with reference TRBV9 and TRBJ2-3, the CDR3 gives the full variable domain: DSGVTQTPKHLITATGQRVTLRCSPRSGDLSVYWYQQSLDQGLQFLIQYYNGEERAKGNILERFSAQQFPDLHSELNLSSLELGDSALYFCASSVVEGRPDTQYFGPGTRLTVL.

This clone has only a few counts. This chain joins TRBV7-9 and TRBJ1-3; tentative D call: TRBD1 (5 bases). The ends were cut back, 4 bases at V and 0 bases at J, with 16 bases in the middle. CDR3 size: 17 residues. Germline V gives CDR1 SEHNR, CDR2 FQNEAQ (reference sequence). The CDR3 protein is CASSSPGPYNSGNTIYF. In DNA form, the CDR3 reads TGTGCCAGCAGCTCACCGGGACCATACAACTCTGGAAACACCATATATTTT.

This chain uses TRBV6-2 or TRBV6-3 with TRBJ1-5; 9 nucleotides align to TRBD1. V dropped 6 bases and J dropped 7; count of bases not matched to a gene: 22. Germline V CDR1 and CDR2: MNHEY, SVGEGT. The CDR3 runs 19 residues. CDR3 region: CASSTEEDRGSRGRQPQHF. CDR3 DNA sequence: TGTGCCAGCAGCACCGAAGAGGACAGGGGAAGTAGGGGCAGACAGCCCCAGCATTTT.

The chain combines TRBV9 with TRBJ1-6; 7 bases align to TRBD1. V was clipped by 3 bases and J by 9 bases; unmatched bases: 9. CDR3 size: 15 residues. Germline V gene lookup returns CDR1 SGDLS and CDR2 YYNGEE. The CDR3 sequence: CASSAQQGTGSPLHF. Here the CDR3 DNA reads TGTGCCAGCAGCGCTCAACAGGGGACGGGTTCACCCCTCCACTTT.

The V gene is TRBV10-3, the J gene TRBJ2-7; a weak D match, TRBD1 (5 bases). The germline CDR1 and CDR2 sequences are ENHRY and SYGVKD. The CDR3 is 12 residues long. Trimming took 6 bases from V and 2 from J, leaving 8 bases between them. The CDR3 loop reads CAIRSRAYEQYF. In nucleotides, the CDR3 is TGTGCCATCAGGTCCAGGGCCTACGAGCAGTACTTC.

The count of this clone is one. The chain has TRBV18 and TRBJ2-5; either TRBD1 or TRBD2 may supply D (5 bases each). This CDR3 has 14 residues. V lost 3 bases and J 6 bases, leaving 14 bases between the germline ends. Germline V lookup: CDR1 KGHSH, CDR2 LQKENI. For the CDR3, the DNA is TGTGCCAGCTCACCTAAGGACGGGACGCAGACCCAGTACTTC. As protein: CASSPKDGTQTQYF.

The chain links TRBV5-1 to TRBJ2-7; 10 bases line up with TRBD1. CDR3 length equals 14 residues. Trimming took 4 bases from V and 5 from J; bases not matched to a gene: 6. CDR1 is SGHRS, CDR2 YFSETQ, per germline. The CDR3 nucleotides are TGCGCCAGCAGCGCGGGACAGGGGATCGACGAGCAGTACTTC. As protein: CASSAGQGIDEQYF. Full variable domain (outside the CDR3, taken from reference TRBV5-1 and TRBJ2-7): KAGVTQTPRYLIKTRGQQVTLSCSPISGHRSVSWYQQTPGQGLQFLFEYFSETQRNKGNFPGRFSGRQFSNSRSEMNVSTLELGDSALYLCASSAGQGIDEQYFGPGTRLTVT.

The chain uses TRBV18 and TRBJ1-5, with D uncertain. Germline V gene data show CDR1 as KGHSH and CDR2 as LQKENI. The V end lost 3 bases, the J end lost 3 bases, and 6 bases lay between the germline ends. The CDR3 is 13 residues long. The CDR3 loop is CASSPGLNQPQHF. Here the CDR3 DNA reads TGTGCCAGCTCACCTGGGCTCAATCAGCCCCAGCATTTT.

This sequence joins TRBV7-2 and TRBJ1-1, with TRBD1 as a possible D gene (5 bases). V lost 6 bases, J lost 0 bases, and 14 bases lay in between. The CDR3 sequence is 15 residues long. CDR1 and CDR2 from the germline V gene are SGHTA and FQGNSA. CDR3 in DNA: TGTGCCAGCAGTCCCCATTGGGGCGTGAACACTGAAGCTTTCTTT. Protein product: CASSPHWGVNTEAFF.

This clone appeared once. The rearrangement joins TRBV5-5 to TRBJ2-6, with TRBD2 matching over 11 bases. The CDR3 spans 14 residues. Germline loops: CDR1 SGHKS, CDR2 YYEKEE (reference sequence). The CDR3 coding sequence is TGTGGGACTAGCGGGTTCTCTGGGGCCAACGTCCTGACTTTC. Its protein is CGTSGFSGANVLTF.

The chain joins TRBV30 to TRBJ1-5; no clear D gene. The V end lost 5 bases, the J end lost 5 bases, and 13 bases lay between the germline ends. Germline V lookup: CDR1 GTSNPN, CDR2 SVGIG (reference sequence). This CDR3 has 13 residues. This CDR3 reads CAWGQAGDQPQHF. CDR3 DNA: TGTGCCTGGGGCCAGGCGGGTGATCAGCCCCAGCATTTT.

The gene calls are TRBV7-2 and TRBJ2-3; 7 bases agree with TRBD1. The germline gives CDR1 SGHTA, CDR2 FQGNSA. This CDR3 spans 16 amino acids. The V gene end was trimmed by 6 bases and the J gene end by 3 bases; junction bases not matched to a gene: 12. This CDR3 reads CASSRNPGGRTDTQYF. CDR3 coding DNA: TGTGCCAGCAGTCGTAACCCAGGGGGAAGGACAGATACGCAGTATTTT.

CDR3 sequence (DNA): TGTGCCAGCTCACCAAATCAAGCAGGGACGGAAGGAAACACCATATATTTT. Translating it yields CASSPNQAGTEGNTIYF. The chain recombines TRBV18 with TRBJ1-3; a weak D match, TRBD1 (5 bases). This CDR3 is built from 17 residues. CDR1 KGHSH and CDR2 LQKENI come from the germline V gene. Deletions cut 2 bases from V and 4 bases from J, with 18 bases between.

The CDR3 here is CASSYSTDTQYF. As DNA, the CDR3 is TGCGCCAGCTCATACAGCACAGATACGCAGTATTTT. The chain combines TRBV10-2 with TRBJ2-3, with D uncertain. The CDR3 sequence is 12 residues long. CDR1 and CDR2 (germline): WSHSY, SAAADI. V was pared by 8 bases and J by 0 bases, with 6 bases between.

The J gene is TRBJ2-7, the V gene TRBV19, with D possibly TRBD1 on 5 matching bases. There are 14 residues in the CDR3. The V and J ends lost 4 bases and 0 bases respectively, with 10 bases between them. Germline CDR1 LNHDA, CDR2 SQIVND (reference sequence). In DNA form, the CDR3 reads TGTGCCAGTAGTACGACAGTGACCTCCTACGAGCAGTACTTC. Translation gives CASSTTVTSYEQYF.

The rearrangement joins TRBV20-1 to TRBJ2-3, with D perhaps TRBD2 (5 bases). Germline values: CDR1 DFQATT, CDR2 SNEGSKA (reference sequence). CDR3 length: 11 amino acids. As DNA, the CDR3 is TGCAGCCCGAGGGATCCAGATACGCAGTATTTT. It encodes CSPRDPDTQYF.

The J gene is TRBJ1-1, the V gene TRBV25-1; D possibly corresponds to TRBD1 (5 bases). Trimming cost V 5 bases and J 9 bases, with 19 bases left between them. The CDR3 extends over 14 amino acids. CDR1 and CDR2 from the germline V gene are MGHDK and SYGVNS. CDR3 sequence (DNA): TGTGCCAGCAGTACCTCCGGGGACCAAAGAAAAGCTTTCTTT. As protein: CASSTSGDQRKAFF.

The CDR3 DNA is TGTGCCAGCAGTTTATGGGGGGGAGGTCAGCCCCAGCATTTT. It translates to CASSLWGGGQPQHF. The chain combines TRBV27 with TRBJ1-5, with a tentative D call TRBD1 (5 bases). This CDR3 region has 14 residues. Germline assignment: CDR1 MNHEY and CDR2 SMNVEV (reference sequence). V lost 1 base and J 6 bases, leaving 10 bases between the germline ends.

V and J are TRBV7-9 and TRBJ1-5, with D possibly TRBD1 on 6 matching bases. Germline V gene data show CDR1 as SEHNR and CDR2 as FQNEAQ (reference sequence). V shed 4 bases and J shed 4 bases, with 14 bases lying between them. The CDR3 runs to 15 residues. The CDR3 protein is CASSSPGASNQPQHF. The DNA for the CDR3 is TGTGCCAGCAGCTCCCCAGGGGCTTCTAATCAGCCCCAGCATTTT.

The V and J genes are TRBV3-1 (or the pseudogene TRBV3-2) and TRBJ2-1; D is perhaps TRBD1 (6 bases). Germline-derived CDR1 and CDR2 are LGHDT and YNNKEL (reference sequence). V shed 4 bases and J shed 0 bases, with 7 bases lying between them. The CDR3 runs 14 residues. Here the CDR3 DNA reads TGTGCCAGCAGCCCGGACAGCTCCTACAATGAGCAGTTCTTC. Amino acid sequence: CASSPDSSYNEQFF.

The V and J genes are TRBV2 and TRBJ1-5; D unclear. Germline CDR1 is SNHLY and CDR2 is FYNNEI. The CDR3 has 14 residues. V gave up 2 bases and J gave up 6 bases, with 11 bases separating them. The CDR3 reads CASSEWENLQPQHF. CDR3 bases: TGTGCCAGCAGTGAATGGGAGAACCTTCAGCCCCAGCATTTT.

The J gene is TRBJ2-3, the V gene TRBV7-9, with 7 bases that match TRBD2. Trimming cost V 8 bases and J 4 bases; bases outside gene matches: 12. Germline V gene lookup returns CDR1 SEHNR and CDR2 FQNEAQ (reference sequence). This CDR3 region has 15 residues. The CDR3 nucleotides are TGTGCCAGCTCACGGAAGCGGGGTTTGTCAGATACGCAGTATTTT. This encodes CASSRKRGLSDTQYF.

The chain is built from TRBV6-6 and TRBJ1-1, with TRBD1 identical over 9 bases. CDR3 size: 14 residues. Looked up from germline, CDR1 is MNHNY and CDR2 is SVGAGI (reference sequence). J gave up 4 bases and V 2 bases, and 2 bases lay outside the gene matches. The CDR3 nucleotides read TGTGCCAGCAGTTACGAGACAGGGGGCACTGAAGCTTTCTTT. It translates to CASSYETGGTEAFF.